These 14 T cell receptor beta chains were all obtained from the same sample, sequenced in a study of graft-versus-host responses after intestinal transplantation. TCRdb keeps only in-frame clones here, not all; method: immunoSEQ multiplex PCR. This sample yields 8,000 to 9,500 clones, of which around 29% are seen a single time; 4.5% to 6.5% belongs to the top ten. The sequenced sample was alloreactive CD4+ T cells from a mixed lymphocyte reaction culture, obtained before intestinal transplant. Regarding subset: CFSE-low proliferating T cells sorted from roughly 6-day pre-transplant mixed lymphocyte reaction (GvH or HvG direction). The source is a human patient who received an intestinal transplant.

V and J are TRBV19 and TRBJ2-1; 8 nucleotides agree with TRBD1. V lost 6 bases and J lost 9; bases outside the gene matches: 10. The germline CDR1 and CDR2 sequences are LNHDA and SQIVND (reference sequence). CDR3 length: 14 amino acids. CDR3 in amino acids: CASSFGQGASEQFF. CDR3 bases: TGTGCCAGTAGCTTCGGGCAGGGGGCGAGTGAGCAGTTCTTC.

The chain joins TRBV7-2 to TRBJ2-1; D unclear. The CDR3 extends over 12 amino acids. Per the germline V gene, CDR1 is SGHTA and CDR2 is FQGNSA. Deletions cut 1 base from V and 8 bases from J, with 6 bases between. For the CDR3, the DNA is TGTGCCAGCAGCTTAGATGACTATGAGCAGTTCTTC. Protein product: CASSLDDYEQFF.

The chain has TRBV5-1 and TRBJ1-1; 11 nucleotides match TRBD1. Germline trimming cut 7 bases from V and 0 bases from J; bases unmatched to any gene: 2. The CDR3 extends over 14 amino acids. The germline V gene encodes CDR1 SGHRS and CDR2 YFSETQ. The CDR3 DNA sequence: TGCGCCAGCGGACAGGGGGCTATGAACACTGAAGCTTTCTTT. Its translation: CASGQGAMNTEAFF.

The chain links TRBV14 to TRBJ1-1, with D tentatively TRBD1 (5 bases). The CDR3 has 16 amino acids. V was clipped by 0 bases and J by 0 bases, with 11 bases between them. Germline CDR1 reads SGHDN; CDR2 reads FVKESK. In nucleotides, the CDR3 is TGTGCCAGCAGCCAAGACTGGGGGAGGGTGAACACTGAAGCTTTCTTT. Translated, it gives CASSQDWGRVNTEAFF.

In its sample, this clone was seen a few times. The chain's CDR3 is CASSLVLGQGEIEAFF. CDR3 coding DNA: TGTGCCAGCAGCTTGGTATTGGGACAGGGGGAAATTGAAGCTTTCTTT. The genes are TRBV5-5 and TRBJ1-1; 11 nucleotides match TRBD1. J was trimmed by 7 bases and V by 0 bases; bases with no gene match: 8. Germline V gene data show CDR1 as SGHKS and CDR2 as YYEKEE (reference sequence). The CDR3 spans 16 residues.

Judged by abundance, this clone is medium-sized. The CDR3 DNA reads as TGTGCCAGCAGTTACGGGGGGGCTAGCAATCAGCCCCAGCATTTT. This translates into CASSYGGASNQPQHF. The chain is built from TRBV6-5 and TRBJ1-5; D may be TRBD1 (6 bases). With 2 bases removed from V and 0 bases from J, the gap between germline ends came to 8 bases. Looked up from germline, CDR1 is MNHEY and CDR2 is SVGAGI. The length of the CDR3 is 15 residues.

By share of the sample, this clone is medium-sized (0.01 to 0.1%). V usage is TRBV30 and J usage is TRBJ1-2, with 9 bases fitting TRBD1. The J segment lost 7 bases and the V segment lost 0 bases, leaving 3 bases of the junction unmatched. The V gene's germline CDR1 is GTSNPN and CDR2 SVGIG (reference sequence). The CDR3 runs to 13 residues. The CDR3 loop is CAWSVLGQGGYTF. In DNA form, the CDR3 reads TGTGCCTGGAGTGTACTGGGACAGGGTGGCTACACCTTC.

The table lists this clone with a few counts. CDR3 protein: CASSYTTRDYEQYF. CDR3 sequence (DNA): TGTGCCAGCAGTTACACGACTAGGGACTACGAGCAGTACTTC. The chain combines TRBV6-5 with TRBJ2-7; tentatively, D is TRBD2 (6 bases). CDR1 is MNHEY, CDR2 SVGAGI, per germline. The V gene lost 2 bases and the J gene lost 3 bases, with 11 bases spanning the gap. The CDR3 contains 14 residues.

This clone was observed a few times. The chain couples TRBV6-1 to TRBJ1-2; 9 nucleotides line up with TRBD1. The V gene end was trimmed by 3 bases and the J gene end by 4 bases; junction bases not matched to a gene: 6. The CDR3 spans 15 residues. From germline, CDR1 is MNHNS and CDR2 SASEGT. The DNA of the CDR3 is TGTGCCAGCAGTGAGTCTGAGACAGGGGGCTATGGCTACACCTTC. Its protein product is CASSESETGGYGYTF.

This clone came up a few times. The CDR3 region has the DNA TGTGCCAGCAGCTTAGATGGCGGTAGCGGGAGGCGAACCGGGGAGCTGTTTTTT. It translates to CASSLDGGSGRRTGELFF. This chain uses TRBV11-2 with TRBJ2-2, with TRBD2 identical over 10 bases. Germline V gives CDR1 SGHAT, CDR2 FQNNGV. V dropped 0 bases and J dropped 5; count of bases not matched to a gene: 9. This CDR3 spans 18 amino acids.

This clone has only a few counts. The chain recombines TRBV28 with TRBJ1-3; the match to TRBD1 covers 7 bases. The CDR3 length is 18 residues. The V segment lost 5 bases and the J segment 0 bases; nucleotides outside the gene matches: 13. The germline V gene encodes CDR1 MDHEN and CDR2 SYDVKM. This CDR3 reads CASSRSLGTGDSGNTIYF. CDR3 bases: TGTGCCAGCAGTCGATCGCTTGGAACAGGGGACTCTGGAAACACCATATATTTT.

The rearrangement joins TRBV5-4 to TRBJ1-3, with a possible D match to TRBD1 (6 bases). Germline V CDR1 and CDR2: SGHNT, YYREEE (reference sequence). CDR3 length: 18 amino acids. V lost 4 bases to trimming and J lost 0 bases, with 20 bases between them. This CDR3 is CASSHSGRGGASGNTIYF. CDR3 coding DNA: TGTGCCAGCAGCCATTCCGGGAGAGGGGGGGCCTCTGGAAACACCATATATTTT. Supplemented by reference TRBV5-4 and TRBJ1-3, the full variable domain reads ETGVTQSPTHLIKTRGQQVTLRCSSQSGHNTVSWYQQALGQGPQFIFQYYREEENGRGNFPPRFSGLQFPNYSSELNVNALELDDSALYLCASSHSGRGGASGNTIYFGEGSWLTVV.

This clone was seen ten or more times. The rearrangement joins TRBV5-4 to TRBJ2-3; D unclear. This CDR3 contains 16 residues. The germline gives CDR1 SGHNT, CDR2 YYREEE (reference sequence). Trimming cost V 1 base and J 0 bases, with 12 bases left between them. This chain's CDR3 is CASSLRVLPSTDTQYF. For the CDR3, the DNA is TGTGCCAGCAGCTTGCGAGTCCTCCCTAGCACAGATACGCAGTATTTT. Variable domain in full (rest from reference TRBV5-4 and TRBJ2-3): ETGVTQSPTHLIKTRGQQVTLRCSSQSGHNTVSWYQQALGQGPQFIFQYYREEENGRGNFPPRFSGLQFPNYSSELNVNALELDDSALYLCASSLRVLPSTDTQYFGPGTRLTVL.

This sequence joins TRBV7-9 and TRBJ2-7, with TRBD1 matching 7 bases. Trimming took 1 base from V and 2 from J; bases not matched to a gene: 8. Germline CDR1 is SEHNR and CDR2 is FQNEAQ (reference sequence). The CDR3 length is 16 residues. The CDR3 reads CASSLGPGTAPYEQYF. CDR3 bases: TGTGCCAGCAGCTTAGGCCCCGGGACAGCCCCCTACGAGCAGTACTTC.